The following is a T cell receptor beta chain sequence with its context. These data are taken from a study of T cell changes during pregnancy in multiple sclerosis. Assay used: immunoSEQ multiplex PCR; TCRdb lists only in-frame clones, some missing. Of 40,000 to 55,000 clones in the sample, more than 80% were seen once. The CDR3 extends over 12 amino acids. Trimming removed 6 bases at V and 2 bases at J, with 9 bases between. Germline V gene data show CDR1 as SQVTM and CDR2 as ANQGSEA. The genes are TRBV29-1 and TRBJ2-3; D is perhaps TRBD1 (5 bases). The specimen was CD4+ T cells from peripheral blood mononuclear cells, collected before pregnancy. This clonotype was obtained from a female donor with multiple sclerosis, enrolled in a pregnancy study. CDR3 coding DNA: TGCAGCGTCCGACAGAACACAGATACGCAGTATTTT. Its translation is CSVRQNTDTQYF.